A selection of T cell receptor beta chains follows, all from one sample in a study of human T cells and chemical hapten exposure. In TCRdb, the RACE reads were re-called with MiXCR into one record per CDR3 protein. The table includes under 200,000 distinct CDR3 sequences, about 14% detected once. The material sequenced was whole blood, taken in connection with sensitization to the hapten diphenylcyclopropenone (DPC). These receptors all stem from a woman in her 30s with alopecia areata. Some clones in this sample may be carry-over from other donors' samples. Each CDR3 is given without its conserved first and last residue.

V gene: TRBV5-1
J gene: TRBJ2-3
CDR3 protein: ASSLGVAGDLTDTQY

V gene: TRBV14
J gene: TRBJ1-1
CDR3 protein: ASTRQGNTEAF

V gene: TRBV5-4
J gene: TRBJ2-1
CDR3 protein: ASSSGQYNEQF

V gene: TRBV4-3
J gene: TRBJ2-4
CDR3 protein: ASSQDRRAKNIQY

V gene: TRBV6-1
J gene: TRBJ2-7
CDR3 protein: ASSEAGGRYEQY

V gene: TRBV6-6
J gene: TRBJ2-7
CDR3 protein: ASSYSIRGDYEQY

V gene: TRBV12-5
J gene: TRBJ1-4
CDR3 protein: ASGRQGPEEKLF

V gene: TRBV20-1
J gene: TRBJ2-7
CDR3 protein: SAFSGGAHEQY

V gene: TRBV11-2
J gene: TRBJ2-5
CDR3 protein: ASSPRTWGQETQY

V gene: TRBV6-5
J gene: TRBJ2-1
CDR3 protein: ASSPTGVYNEQF

V gene: TRBV11-2
J gene: TRBJ1-3
CDR3 protein: ASSINRLSSGNTIY

V gene: TRBV5-1
J gene: TRBJ2-1
CDR3 protein: ASSLVGRGEQF

V gene: TRBV4-1
J gene: TRBJ2-7
CDR3 protein: ASSQESGEMPSYEQY

V gene: TRBV5-1
J gene: TRBJ1-4
CDR3 protein: ASSPGDRSNEKLF

V gene: TRBV12-3/TRBV12-4
J gene: TRBJ1-2
CDR3 protein: ASSLSPWGLYT

V gene: TRBV30
J gene: TRBJ2-1
CDR3 protein: AWSVGSGSSYNEQF

V gene: TRBV24-1
J gene: TRBJ2-1
CDR3 protein: ATSKEVLSSYNEQF

V gene: TRBV9
J gene: TRBJ1-2
CDR3 protein: ASSVAVSQKHYGYT

V gene: TRBV20-1
J gene: TRBJ1-1
CDR3 protein: SAPQQNTEAF

V gene: TRBV3-1
J gene: TRBJ2-3
CDR3 protein: ASSQDLVAYTQY

V gene: TRBV3-1
J gene: TRBJ2-4
CDR3 protein: ASSQIVGQGNIQY

V gene: TRBV5-1
J gene: TRBJ2-3
CDR3 protein: ASSTRTGTDTQY

V gene: TRBV6-1
J gene: TRBJ2-7
CDR3 protein: ASSERLGVVEKY

V gene: TRBV12-3/TRBV12-4
J gene: TRBJ2-5
CDR3 protein: ASGAYGGETQY

V gene: TRBV28
J gene: TRBJ2-5
CDR3 protein: ASNTPGVETQY

V gene: TRBV5-1
J gene: TRBJ2-1
CDR3 protein: ASSLTGPNYNEQF

V gene: TRBV6-5
J gene: TRBJ2-3
CDR3 protein: ASSIQGFETDTQY

V gene: TRBV7-8
J gene: TRBJ2-1
CDR3 protein: ASSPLAGGLNEQF

V gene: TRBV4-1
J gene: TRBJ2-1
CDR3 protein: ASSQESGSGDEQF

V gene: TRBV29-1
J gene: TRBJ2-7
CDR3 protein: SVAWDRGFYEQY

V gene: TRBV6-2/TRBV6-3
J gene: TRBJ2-1
CDR3 protein: ASSYWAGARDEQF

V gene: TRBV7-3
J gene: TRBJ1-1
CDR3 protein: ASSPSGFGTEAF

V gene: TRBV3-1
J gene: TRBJ1-1
CDR3 protein: ASSRTVNTEAF